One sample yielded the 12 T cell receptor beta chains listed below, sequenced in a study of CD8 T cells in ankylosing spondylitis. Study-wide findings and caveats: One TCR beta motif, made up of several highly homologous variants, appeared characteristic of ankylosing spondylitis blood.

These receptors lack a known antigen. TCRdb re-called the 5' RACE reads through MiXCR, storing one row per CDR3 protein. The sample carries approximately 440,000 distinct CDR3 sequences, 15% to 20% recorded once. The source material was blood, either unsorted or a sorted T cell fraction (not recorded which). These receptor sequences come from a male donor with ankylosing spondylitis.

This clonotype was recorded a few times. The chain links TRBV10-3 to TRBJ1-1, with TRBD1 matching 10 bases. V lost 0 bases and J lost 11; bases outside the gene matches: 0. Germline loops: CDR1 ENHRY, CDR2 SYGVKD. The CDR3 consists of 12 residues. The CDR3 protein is CAISESGQGAFF. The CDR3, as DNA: TGTGCCATCAGTGAGTCGGGACAGGGGGCTTTCTTT.

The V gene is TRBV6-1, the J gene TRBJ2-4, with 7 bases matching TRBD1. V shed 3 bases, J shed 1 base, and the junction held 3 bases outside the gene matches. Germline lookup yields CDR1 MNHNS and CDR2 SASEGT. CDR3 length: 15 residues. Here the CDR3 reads CASSETGTAKNIQYF. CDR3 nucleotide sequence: TGTGCCAGCAGTGAGACAGGGACGGCCAAAAACATTCAGTACTTC.

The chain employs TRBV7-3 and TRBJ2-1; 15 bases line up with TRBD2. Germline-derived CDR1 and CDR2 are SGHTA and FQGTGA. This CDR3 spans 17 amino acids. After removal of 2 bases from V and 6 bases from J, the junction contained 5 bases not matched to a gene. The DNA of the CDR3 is TGTGCCAGCAGCTTACAGGGGGGACTAGCGGGAGGCAATGAGCAGTTCTTC. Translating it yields CASSLQGGLAGGNEQFF.

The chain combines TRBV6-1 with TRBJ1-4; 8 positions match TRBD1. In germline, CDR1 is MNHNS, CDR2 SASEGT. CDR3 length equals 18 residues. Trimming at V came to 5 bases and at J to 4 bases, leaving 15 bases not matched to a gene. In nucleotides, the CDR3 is TGTGCCAGCAGTCTTGGAGGACAGGGCGCGCCGATTAATGAAAAACTGTTTTTT. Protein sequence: CASSLGGQGAPINEKLFF.

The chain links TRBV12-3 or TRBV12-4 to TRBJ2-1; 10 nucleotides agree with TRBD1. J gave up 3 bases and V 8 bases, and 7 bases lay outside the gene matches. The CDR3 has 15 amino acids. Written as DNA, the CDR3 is TGTGCCAGCGAGACCGGGACAGGGGTCTACAATGAGCAGTTCTTC. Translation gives CASETGTGVYNEQFF.

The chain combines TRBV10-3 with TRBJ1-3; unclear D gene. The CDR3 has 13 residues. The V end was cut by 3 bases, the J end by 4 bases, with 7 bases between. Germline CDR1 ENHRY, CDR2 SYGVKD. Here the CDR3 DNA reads TGTGCCATCAGTGAACGGGAAGGAAACACCATATATTTT. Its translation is CAISEREGNTIYF.

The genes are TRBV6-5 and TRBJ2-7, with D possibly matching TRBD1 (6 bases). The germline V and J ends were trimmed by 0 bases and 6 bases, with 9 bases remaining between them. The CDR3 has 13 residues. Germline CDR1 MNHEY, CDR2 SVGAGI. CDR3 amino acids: CASSYSSRGEQYF. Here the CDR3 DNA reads TGTGCCAGCAGTTACTCGAGCAGGGGCGAGCAGTACTTC.

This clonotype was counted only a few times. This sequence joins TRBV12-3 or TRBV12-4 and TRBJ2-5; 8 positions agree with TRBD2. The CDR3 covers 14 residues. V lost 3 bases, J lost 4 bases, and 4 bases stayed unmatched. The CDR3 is CASSFGAGGETQYF. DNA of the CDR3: TGTGCCAGCAGTTTCGGGGCGGGAGGAGAGACCCAGTACTTC.

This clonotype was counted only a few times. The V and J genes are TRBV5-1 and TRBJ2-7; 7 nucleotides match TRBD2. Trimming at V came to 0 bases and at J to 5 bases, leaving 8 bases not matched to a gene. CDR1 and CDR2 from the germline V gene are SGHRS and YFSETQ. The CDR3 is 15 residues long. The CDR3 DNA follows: TGCGCCAGCAGCTTGGATGGCGGGAGCGTCGACGAGCAGTACTTC. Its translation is CASSLDGGSVDEQYF.

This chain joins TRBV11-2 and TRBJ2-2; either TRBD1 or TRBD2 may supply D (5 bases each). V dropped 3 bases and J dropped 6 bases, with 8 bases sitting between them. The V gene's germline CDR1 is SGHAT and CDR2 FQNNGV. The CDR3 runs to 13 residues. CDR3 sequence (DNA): TGTGCCAGCAGCTTGGGGGAGCCCGGGGAGCTGTTTTTT. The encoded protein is CASSLGEPGELFF.

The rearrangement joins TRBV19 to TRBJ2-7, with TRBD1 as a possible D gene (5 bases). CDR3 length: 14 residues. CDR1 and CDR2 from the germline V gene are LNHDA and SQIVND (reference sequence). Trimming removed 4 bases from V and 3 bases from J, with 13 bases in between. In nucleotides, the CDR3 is TGTGCCAGTAGTAGTGGAGCAGGGAACTACGAGCAGTACTTC. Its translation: CASSSGAGNYEQYF.

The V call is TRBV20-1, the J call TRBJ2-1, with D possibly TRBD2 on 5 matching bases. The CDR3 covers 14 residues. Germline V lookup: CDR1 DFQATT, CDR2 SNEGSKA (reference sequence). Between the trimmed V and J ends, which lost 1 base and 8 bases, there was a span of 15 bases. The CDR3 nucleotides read TGCAGTGCTAGAGTAAGCCTAGCTGTCTATGAGCAGTTCTTC. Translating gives CSARVSLAVYEQFF.